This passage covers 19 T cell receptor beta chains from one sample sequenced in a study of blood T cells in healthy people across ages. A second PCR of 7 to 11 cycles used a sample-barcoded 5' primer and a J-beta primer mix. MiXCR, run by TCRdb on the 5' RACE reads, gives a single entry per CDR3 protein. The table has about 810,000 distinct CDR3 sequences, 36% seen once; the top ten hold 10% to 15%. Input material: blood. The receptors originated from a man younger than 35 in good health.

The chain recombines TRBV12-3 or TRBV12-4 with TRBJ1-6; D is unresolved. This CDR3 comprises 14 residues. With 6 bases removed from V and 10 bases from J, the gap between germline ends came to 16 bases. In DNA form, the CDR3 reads TGTGCCAGCAGGCCCCAGGAGGGAACCTCACCCCTCCACTTT. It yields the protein CASRPQEGTSPLHF.

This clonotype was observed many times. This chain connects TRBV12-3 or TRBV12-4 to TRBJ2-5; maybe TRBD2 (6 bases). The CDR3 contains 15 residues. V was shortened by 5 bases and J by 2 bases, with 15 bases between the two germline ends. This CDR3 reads CASSPPGTDQETQYF. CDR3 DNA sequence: TGTGCCAGCAGTCCTCCCGGGACTGATCAAGAGACCCAGTACTTC.

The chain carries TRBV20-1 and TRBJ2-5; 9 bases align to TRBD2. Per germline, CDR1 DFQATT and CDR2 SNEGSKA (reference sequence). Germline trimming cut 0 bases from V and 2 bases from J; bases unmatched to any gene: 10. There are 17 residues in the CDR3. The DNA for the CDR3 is TGCAGTGCTAGAGATCGGCTAGCGGGGATACTTCAAGAGACCCAGTACTTC. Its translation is CSARDRLAGILQETQYF.

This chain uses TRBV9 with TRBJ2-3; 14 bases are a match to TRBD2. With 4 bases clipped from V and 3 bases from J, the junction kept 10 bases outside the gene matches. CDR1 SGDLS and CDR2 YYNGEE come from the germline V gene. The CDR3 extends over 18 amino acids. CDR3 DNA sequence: TGTGCCAGCAGCTCTCGACTAGCGGGGGGGCAGAGAACAGATACGCAGTATTTT. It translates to CASSSRLAGGQRTDTQYF.

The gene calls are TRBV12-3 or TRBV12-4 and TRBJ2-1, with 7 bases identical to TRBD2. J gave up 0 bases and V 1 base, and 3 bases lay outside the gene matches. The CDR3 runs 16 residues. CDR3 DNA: TGTGCCAGCAGTTTAGGGGGACTATTCTCCTACAATGAGCAGTTCTTC. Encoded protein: CASSLGGLFSYNEQFF.

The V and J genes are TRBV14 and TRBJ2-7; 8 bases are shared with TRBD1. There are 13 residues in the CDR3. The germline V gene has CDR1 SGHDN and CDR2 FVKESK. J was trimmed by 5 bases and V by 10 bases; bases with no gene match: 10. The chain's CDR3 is CATSRDRTHEQYF. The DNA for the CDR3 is TGTGCCACCTCCCGGGACAGGACCCACGAGCAGTACTTC.

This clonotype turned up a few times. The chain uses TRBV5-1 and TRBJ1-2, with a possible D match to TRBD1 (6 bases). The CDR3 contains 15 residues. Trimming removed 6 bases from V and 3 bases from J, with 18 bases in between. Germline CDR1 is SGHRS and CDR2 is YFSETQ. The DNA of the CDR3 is TGCGCCAGCACCCCACCGGGGGGCGCCGACTATGGCTACACCTTC. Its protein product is CASTPPGGADYGYTF.

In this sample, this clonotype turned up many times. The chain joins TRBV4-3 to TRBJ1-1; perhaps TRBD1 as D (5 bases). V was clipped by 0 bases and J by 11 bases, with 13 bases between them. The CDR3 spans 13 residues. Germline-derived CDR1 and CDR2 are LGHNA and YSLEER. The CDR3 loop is CASSQDHAGKAFF. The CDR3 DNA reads TGCGCCAGCAGCCAAGATCATGCAGGGAAGGCTTTCTTT.

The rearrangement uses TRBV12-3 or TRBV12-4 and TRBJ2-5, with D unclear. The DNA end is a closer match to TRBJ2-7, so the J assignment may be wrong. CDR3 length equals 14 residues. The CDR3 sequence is CASSFRAAPYEQYF. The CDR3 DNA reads TGTGCCAGCAGTTTTAGGGCCGCTCCCTACGAGCAGTACTTC.

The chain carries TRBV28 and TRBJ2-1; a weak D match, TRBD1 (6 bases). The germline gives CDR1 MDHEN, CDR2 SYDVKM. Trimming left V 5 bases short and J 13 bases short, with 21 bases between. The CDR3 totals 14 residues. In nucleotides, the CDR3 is TGTGCCAGCAGTCCAAGGACAGAGCAAGAGACCCAGTTCTTC. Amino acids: CASSPRTEQETQFF.

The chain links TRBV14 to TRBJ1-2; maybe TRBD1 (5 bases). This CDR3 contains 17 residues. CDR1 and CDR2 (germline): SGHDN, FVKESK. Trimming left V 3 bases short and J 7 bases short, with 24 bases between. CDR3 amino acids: CASSHIWQGLMGSGYTF. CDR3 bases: TGTGCCAGCAGCCACATTTGGCAGGGTTTAATGGGGAGTGGCTACACCTTC.

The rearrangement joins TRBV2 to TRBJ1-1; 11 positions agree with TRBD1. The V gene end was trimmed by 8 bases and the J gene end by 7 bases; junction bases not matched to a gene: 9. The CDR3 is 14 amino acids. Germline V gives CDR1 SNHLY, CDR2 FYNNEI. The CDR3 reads CASRDRGTRIEAFF. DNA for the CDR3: TGTGCCAGCCGGGACAGGGGGACCCGCATTGAAGCTTTCTTT.

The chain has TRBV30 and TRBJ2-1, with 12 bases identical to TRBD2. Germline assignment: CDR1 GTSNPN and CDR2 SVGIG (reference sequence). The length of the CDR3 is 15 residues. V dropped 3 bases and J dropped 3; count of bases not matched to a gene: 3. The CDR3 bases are TGTGCCTGGAGCGGACTAGCGGGGAGCTACAATGAGCAGTTCTTC. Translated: CAWSGLAGSYNEQFF.

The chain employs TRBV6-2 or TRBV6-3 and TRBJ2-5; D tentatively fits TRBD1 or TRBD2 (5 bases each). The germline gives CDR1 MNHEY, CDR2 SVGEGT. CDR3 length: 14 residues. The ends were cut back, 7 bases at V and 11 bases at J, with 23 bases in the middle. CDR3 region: CASTQPHRDREQYF. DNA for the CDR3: TGTGCCAGCACTCAACCTCATAGGGACCGTGAGCAGTACTTC.

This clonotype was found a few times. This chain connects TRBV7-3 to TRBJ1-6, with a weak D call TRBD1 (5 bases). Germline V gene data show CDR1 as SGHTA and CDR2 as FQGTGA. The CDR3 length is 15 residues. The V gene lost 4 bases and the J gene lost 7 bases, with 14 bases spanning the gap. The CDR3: CASSSGHPNNSPLHF. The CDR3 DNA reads TGTGCCAGCAGCTCCGGACATCCGAACAATTCACCCCTCCACTTT.

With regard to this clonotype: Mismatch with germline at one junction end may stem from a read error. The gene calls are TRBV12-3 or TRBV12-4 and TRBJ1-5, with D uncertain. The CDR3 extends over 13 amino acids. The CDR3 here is CASNLRRAGLQHF. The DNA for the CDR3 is TGTGCCAGCAATTTAAGGCGGGCCGGGCTCCAGCATTTT.

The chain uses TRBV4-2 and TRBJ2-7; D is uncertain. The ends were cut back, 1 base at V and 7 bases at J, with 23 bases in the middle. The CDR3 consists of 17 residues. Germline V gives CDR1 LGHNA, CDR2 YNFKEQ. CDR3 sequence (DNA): TGTGCCAGCAGCCAAGGGCCGGGCCACCTAAGTTTGGGTGAGCAGTACTTC. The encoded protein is CASSQGPGHLSLGEQYF.

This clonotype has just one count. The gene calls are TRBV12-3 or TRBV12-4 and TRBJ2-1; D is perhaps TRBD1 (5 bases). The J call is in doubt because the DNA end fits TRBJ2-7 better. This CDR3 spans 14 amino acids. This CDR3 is CASRPGSSYNEQYF. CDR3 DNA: TGTGCCAGCAGACCAGGGTCCTCATACAATGAGCAGTACTTC.

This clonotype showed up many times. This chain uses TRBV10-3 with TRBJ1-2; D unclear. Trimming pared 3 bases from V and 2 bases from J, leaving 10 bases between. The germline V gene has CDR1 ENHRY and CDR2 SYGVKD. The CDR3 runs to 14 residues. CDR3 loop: CAISDPTGNYGYTF. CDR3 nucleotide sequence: TGTGCCATCAGTGATCCGACTGGAAACTATGGCTACACCTTC.